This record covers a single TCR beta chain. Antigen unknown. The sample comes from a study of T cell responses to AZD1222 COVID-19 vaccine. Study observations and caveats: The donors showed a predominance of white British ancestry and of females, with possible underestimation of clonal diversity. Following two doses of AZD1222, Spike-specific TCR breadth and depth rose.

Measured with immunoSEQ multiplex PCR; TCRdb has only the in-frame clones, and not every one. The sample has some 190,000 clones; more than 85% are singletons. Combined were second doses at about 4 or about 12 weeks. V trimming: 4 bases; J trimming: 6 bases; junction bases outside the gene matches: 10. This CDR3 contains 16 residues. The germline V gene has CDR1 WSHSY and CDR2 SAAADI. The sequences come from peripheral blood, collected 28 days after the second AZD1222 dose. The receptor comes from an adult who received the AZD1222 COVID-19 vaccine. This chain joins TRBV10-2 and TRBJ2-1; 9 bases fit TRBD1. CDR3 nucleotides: TGCGCCAGCAGTGGGGTAGGGACAGGGAGCGGCAATGAGCAGTTCTTC. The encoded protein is CASSGVGTGSGNEQFF.